This T cell receptor (beta chain) was sequenced in a study of cytomegalovirus exposure and HLA in healthy donors. On the study more broadly: A data release that came early held 80 million to 95 million unique TCRs from HLA-typed donors. Study conclusions and caveats: Published work reported that the classifier diagnosed cytomegalovirus status with high specificity and sensitivity.

This clone was picked up one time. Its antigen is undetermined. The V segment lost 9 bases and the J segment 4 bases; nucleotides outside the gene matches: 7. Germline CDR1 is ENHRY and CDR2 is SYGVKD. CDR3 length: 13 residues. The PCR had 60 Vbeta and 13 Jbeta primers. The method was immunoSEQ multiplex PCR; TCRdb's version includes in-frame clones alone and lacks a portion of them. The profile shows 200,000 or so clones, 82% of them singletons. This TCR was sampled from a woman aged 50 to 65 in good health and CMV-seropositive. The sequenced material came from PBMCs. The genes are TRBV10-3 and TRBJ2-5, with TRBD1 matching 8 bases. The DNA for the CDR3 is TGTGCCATTGGACAGGGCTCGGGAGAGACCCAGTACTTC. Protein: CAIGQGSGETQYF.